The source of this T cell receptor (beta chain) is a study of TIL therapy for anti-PD-1-resistant metastatic lung cancer. About the study: Several tumors were EGFR-mutant and two were ALK-rearranged.

Time point meaning: pre-treatment sample, taken before nivolumab and TIL therapy. CDR1 and CDR2 (germline): GTSNPN, SVGIG (reference sequence). The CDR3 loop spans 14 amino acids. Trimming took 3 bases from V and 2 from J, leaving 13 bases between them. This was the immunoSEQ v3 assay. Using immunoSEQ multiplex PCR, the repertoire was profiled, and TCRdb retains in-frame clones only, with some absent. The table has about 16,000 clones, over 65% seen once. The sample in question was blood, obtained at baseline. J is TRBJ1-1 and V is TRBV30; D remains ambiguous. The TCR originated in a person aged 25 to 85 with non-small cell lung cancer. CDR3 amino acids: CAWRGDGYNTEAFF. As DNA, the CDR3 is TGTGCCTGGAGAGGAGACGGGTACAACACTGAAGCTTTCTTT.